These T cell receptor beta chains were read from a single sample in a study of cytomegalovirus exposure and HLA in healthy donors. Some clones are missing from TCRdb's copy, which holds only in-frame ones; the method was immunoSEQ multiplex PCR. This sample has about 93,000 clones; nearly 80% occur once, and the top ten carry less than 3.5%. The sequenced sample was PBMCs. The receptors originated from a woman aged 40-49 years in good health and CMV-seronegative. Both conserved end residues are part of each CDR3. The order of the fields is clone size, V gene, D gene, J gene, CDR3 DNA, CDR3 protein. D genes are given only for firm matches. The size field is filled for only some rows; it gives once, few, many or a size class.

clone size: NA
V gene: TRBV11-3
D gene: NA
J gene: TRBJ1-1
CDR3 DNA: TGTGCCAGCAGCTTAGCCCCCCGCACTGAAGCTTTCTTT
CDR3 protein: CASSLAPRTEAFF

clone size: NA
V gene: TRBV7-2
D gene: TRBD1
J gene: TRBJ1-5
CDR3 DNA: TGTGCCAGCAGCTCAGATTCCCGGGACAGATTTTATCAGCCCCAGCATTTT
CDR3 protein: CASSSDSRDRFYQPQHF

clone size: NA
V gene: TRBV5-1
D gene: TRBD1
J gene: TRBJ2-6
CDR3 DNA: TGCGCCAGCAGCTTGGTAACGGTTCGGGGACAGGGGGCTGGTAGGGCCAACGTCCTGACTTTC
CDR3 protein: CASSLVTVRGQGAGRANVLTF

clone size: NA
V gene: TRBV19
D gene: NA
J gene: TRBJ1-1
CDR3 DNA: TGTGCCAGTAGTATCTTCGGCAGGCCCACTGAAGCTTTCTTT
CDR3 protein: CASSIFGRPTEAFF

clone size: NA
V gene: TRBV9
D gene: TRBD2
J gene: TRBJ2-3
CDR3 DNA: TGTGCCAGCAGCCCTCACCGGACAGGTTCTAGCGGGAGAGGAGGCACAGATACGCAGTATTTT
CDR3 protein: CASSPHRTGSSGRGGTDTQYF

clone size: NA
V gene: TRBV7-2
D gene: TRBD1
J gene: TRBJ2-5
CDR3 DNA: TGTGCCAGCAGCCCGGACAGGGGGCGGGAGACCCAGTACTTC
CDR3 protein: CASSPDRGRETQYF

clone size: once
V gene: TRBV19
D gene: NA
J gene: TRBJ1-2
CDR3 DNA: TGTGCCAGTAGTTGGAGGCCTTACTATGGCTACACCTTC
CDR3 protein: CASSWRPYYGYTF

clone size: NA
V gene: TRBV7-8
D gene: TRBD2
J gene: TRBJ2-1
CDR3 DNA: TGTGCCAGCAGCTTTTCTAGCGGGAGAAGTGGGCAGTTCTTC
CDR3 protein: CASSFSSGRSGQFF

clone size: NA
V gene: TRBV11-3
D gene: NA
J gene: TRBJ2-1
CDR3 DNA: TGTGCCAGCAGTCTAGAAGCGGGTCGAGAGCAGTTCTTC
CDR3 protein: CASSLEAGREQFF

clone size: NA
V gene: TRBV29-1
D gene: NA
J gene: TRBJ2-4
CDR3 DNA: TGCAGCGTTGAAGACAGGGTGGCCAAAAACATTCAGTACTTC
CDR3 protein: CSVEDRVAKNIQYF

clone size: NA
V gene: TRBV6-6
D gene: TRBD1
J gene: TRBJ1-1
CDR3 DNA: TGTGCCAGCACCGAAATTACAGGGGCCAGCACTGAAGCTTTCTTT
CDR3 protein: CASTEITGASTEAFF

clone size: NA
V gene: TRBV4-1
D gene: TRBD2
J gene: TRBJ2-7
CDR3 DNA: TGCGCCAGCAGCCAAGAGGTGACTAGCGGGAGCTACGAGCAGTACTTC
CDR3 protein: CASSQEVTSGSYEQYF

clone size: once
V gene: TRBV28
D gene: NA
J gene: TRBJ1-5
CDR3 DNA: TGTGCCAGCAGCCCACCCCCCTACCAGCCCCAGCATTTT
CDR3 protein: CASSPPPYQPQHF

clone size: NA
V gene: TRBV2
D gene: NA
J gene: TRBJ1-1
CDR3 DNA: TGTGCCAGCAGAAAGCGTCCTGGGGGGGCAAACACTGAAGCTTTCTTT
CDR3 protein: CASRKRPGGANTEAFF

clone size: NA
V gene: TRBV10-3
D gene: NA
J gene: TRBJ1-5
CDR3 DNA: TGTGCCATCAGTGAATACCGTGAGGGCAATCAGCCCCAGCATTTT
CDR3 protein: CAISEYREGNQPQHF

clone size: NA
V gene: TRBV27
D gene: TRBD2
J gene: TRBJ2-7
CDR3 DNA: TGTGCCAGCAGTCTTACTAGCGGCAGAACCTACGAGCAGTACTTC
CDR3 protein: CASSLTSGRTYEQYF

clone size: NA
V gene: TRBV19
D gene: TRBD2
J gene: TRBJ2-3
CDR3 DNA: TGTGCCAGTAGTAAAGTAGCGGGAGGCCCTAGCACAGATACGCAGTATTTT
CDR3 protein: CASSKVAGGPSTDTQYF

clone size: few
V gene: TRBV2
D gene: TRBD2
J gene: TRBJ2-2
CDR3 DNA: TGTGCCAGCAGGGCTCGTCGGCTAGCGGGAGGTTACTCGAACACCGGGGAGCTGTTTTTT
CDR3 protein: CASRARRLAGGYSNTGELFF

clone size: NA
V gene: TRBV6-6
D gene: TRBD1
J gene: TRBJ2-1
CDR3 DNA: TGTGCCAGCAGTTACTCGGGGACAGGGGGTTACAATGAGCAGCTCTTC
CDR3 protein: CASSYSGTGGYNEQLF

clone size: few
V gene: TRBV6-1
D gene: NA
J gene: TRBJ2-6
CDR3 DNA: TGTGCCAGCAGGACAGACTCTGGGGCCAACGTCCTGACTTTC
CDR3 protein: CASRTDSGANVLTF

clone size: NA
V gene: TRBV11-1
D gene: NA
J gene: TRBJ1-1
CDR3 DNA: TGTGCCAGCAGCTTAAGCCCCACTAATGAAGCTTTCTTT
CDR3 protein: CASSLSPTNEAFF

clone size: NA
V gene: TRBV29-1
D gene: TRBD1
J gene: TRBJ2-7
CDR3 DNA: TGCAGCGCCGGGACAGGTTACTCCTACGAGCAGTACTTC
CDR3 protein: CSAGTGYSYEQYF

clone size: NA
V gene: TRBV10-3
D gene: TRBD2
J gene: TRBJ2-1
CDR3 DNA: TGTGCCATCCGCGGACTAGCGGACAATGAGCAGTTCTTC
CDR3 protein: CAIRGLADNEQFF

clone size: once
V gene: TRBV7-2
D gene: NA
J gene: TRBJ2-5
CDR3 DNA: TGTGCCAGCAGCCCGGTCGGGGTGTGGGAGACCCAGTACTTC
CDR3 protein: CASSPVGVWETQYF

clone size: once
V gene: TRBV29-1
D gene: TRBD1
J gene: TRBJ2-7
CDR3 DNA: TGCAGCGTTGTTCCTTCGGACAGGTCCGTCTACGAGCAGTACTTC
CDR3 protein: CSVVPSDRSVYEQYF

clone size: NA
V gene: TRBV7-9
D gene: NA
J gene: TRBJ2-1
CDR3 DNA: TGTGCCAGCAGCTTATTGACCGGGGTCTACAATGAGCAGTTCTTC
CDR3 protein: CASSLLTGVYNEQFF

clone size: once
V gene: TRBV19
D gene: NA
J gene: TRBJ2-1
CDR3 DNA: TGTGCCAGTAGTATAGTTGGCACAGCCAGGAGGGGATACAATGAGCAGTTCTTC
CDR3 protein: CASSIVGTARRGYNEQFF